This record looks at one TCR beta chain sequence and its context. Its specificity is not known. The data are from a study of beta chain features in type 1 diabetes. The study's findings and limits: Fewer junction insertions and more nucleotide deletions appeared in type 1 diabetes patients. Shorter TCRB CDR3s, moderately but significantly so, were found in Type 1 diabetes patients in all four CD4+ subsets. High TCR expression in some cells could lead to their over-representation in cDNA sequencing.

Germline V CDR1 and CDR2: LNHNV, YYDKDF (reference sequence). The CDR3 covers 15 residues. V dropped 2 bases and J dropped 4; count of bases not matched to a gene: 7. The isolated RNA, all of it, was reverse transcribed, so expressed TCRB transcripts were what got sequenced. The repertoire was sequenced with immunoSEQ multiplex PCR; TCRdb's copy has only in-frame clones and lacks some. The table shows a few hundred thousand clones, with roughly 13% occurring only once. This chain links TRBV15 with TRBJ1-2, with 7 positions matching TRBD1. Sequenced input: naive CD4+ T cells from blood. The receptor comes from a woman aged 18-29 years with type 1 diabetes. CDR3 amino acids: CATSRPGTEPYGYTF. The DNA of the CDR3 is TGTGCCACCAGCAGACCCGGGACAGAGCCCTATGGCTACACCTTC.